This TCR beta chain was sequenced for a study of shared clonotypes between healthy human individuals. Trimming pared 7 bases from V and 4 bases from J, leaving 10 bases between. The CDR3 runs 13 residues. The germline V gene has CDR1 MNHNS and CDR2 SASEGT. The table came from immunoSEQ multiplex PCR; TCRdb's copy has only in-frame clones and leaves some out. The sample holds roughly 450,000 clones; 79% are singletons and the top ten take about an eighth. The receptor comes from a woman between 40 and 55 years old in good health. Some clones in this sample may be carry-over from other donors' samples. The rearrangement links TRBV6-1 to TRBJ1-4; D gene unclear. Sequenced material: PBMCs. The CDR3 here is CASTFDGNEKLFF. The CDR3 DNA reads TGTGCCAGCACCTTCGACGGTAATGAAAAACTGTTTTTT.